These T cell receptor beta chains were read from a single sample in a study of regulatory T cells in long-lasting Graves disease. One entry per CDR3 protein results from TCRdb running MiXCR on the multiplex PCR reads. The table has 400,000 to 650,000 distinct CDR3 sequences, 16% seen once; the top ten hold around a quarter. These data were also reused for a study on T cells in Graves' hyperthyroidism and ophthalmopathy.

Sequenced material: peripheral blood mononuclear cells (PBMCs), taken at new diagnosis, from a patient treated with antithyroid drugs. Receptors originate from a woman aged 35-65 years with Graves disease. Each CDR3 is given with its conserved first and last residue. D genes are given only for firm matches. The size of a clone is reported for some rows only, either as once, few or many, or as a class for expanded clones.

V gene	D gene	clone size	J gene	CDR3 protein	CDR3 DNA
TRBV4-1	TRBD1	.	TRBJ2-2	CASSQVGTGAGELFF	TGCGCCAGCAGCCAAGTGGGGACAGGGGCCGGGGAGCTGTTTTTT
TRBV20-1	TRBD1	many	TRBJ2-3	CSASEVTGGTDTQYF	TGCAGTGCTAGTGAGGTCACAGGGGGCACAGATACGCAGTATTTT
TRBV20-1	.	few	TRBJ1-6	CSARSLQRPSSYNSPLHF	TGCAGTGCTAGATCCCTCCAGAGGCCTAGCTCCTATAATTCACCCCTCCACTTT
TRBV29-1	TRBD1	many	TRBJ1-6	CSVEDQGQGSSPLHF	TGCAGCGTTGAAGATCAGGGACAGGGGAGCTCACCCCTCCACTTT
TRBV2	.	many	TRBJ2-7	CASARDSSYEQYF	TGTGCCAGCGCGCGGGACAGCTCCTACGAGCAGTACTTC
TRBV20-1	.	many	TRBJ1-2	CSATDYNYGYTF	TGCAGTGCCACAGATTACAACTATGGCTACACCTTC
TRBV11-2	.	few	TRBJ2-3	CASSPRTRNTDTQYF	TGTGCCAGCAGCCCGCGGACACGGAATACAGATACGCAGTATTTT
TRBV18	.	.	TRBJ2-5	CASSPEGWETQYF	TGTGCCAGCTCACCGGAGGGTTGGGAGACCCAGTACTTC
TRBV5-6	.	few	TRBJ1-1	CASSFWGLLYTEAFF	TGTGCCAGCAGCTTTTGGGGTTTACTGTACACTGAAGCTTTCTTT
TRBV7-2	.	many	TRBJ2-7	CASSSDVTATYEQYF	TGTGCCAGCAGCTCAGACGTTACCGCTACCTACGAGCAGTACTTC
TRBV20-1	TRBD2	few	TRBJ2-1	CSARGLAGGSYNEQSF	TGCAGTGCTAGGGGACTAGCGGGGGGCTCCTACAATGAGCAGTCCTTC
TRBV28	.	many	TRBJ1-1	CASSLTVQGAFF	TGTGCCAGCAGTTTGACAGTGCAGGGAGCTTTCTTT
TRBV12-3/TRBV12-4	.	.	TRBJ2-1	CASRRGPGLQFF	TGTGCCAGCAGACGGGGGCCCGGACTGCAGTTCTTC
TRBV14	.	few	TRBJ1-1	CASSQDRPVTEAFF	TGTGCCAGCAGCCAAGACCGGCCAGTCACTGAAGCTTTCTTT
TRBV10-1	.	.	TRBJ2-7	CASSATGPGEQYF	TGCGCCAGCAGTGCGACGGGACCGGGCGAGCAGTACTTC
TRBV5-4	TRBD1	.	TRBJ2-5	CASSSSTGGKTQYF	TGTGCCAGCAGCTCCTCGACAGGGGGAAAGACCCAGTACTTC
TRBV9	.	.	TRBJ1-4	CASSVDGLGKKLFF	TGTGCCAGCAGCGTAGACGGATTAGGGAAAAAACTGTTTTTT
TRBV5-1	.	many	TRBJ1-3	CASSLAGSGNTIYF	TGTGCCAGCAGCTTAGCAGGGTCTGGAAACACCATATATTTT
TRBV20-1	.	many	TRBJ1-1	CSASALGGITEAFF	TGCAGTGCTAGTGCTTTGGGGGGAATTACTGAAGCTTTCTTT
TRBV20-1	.	few	TRBJ1-5	CSAREGGRNQPQHF	TGCAGTGCTAGAGAGGGGGGACGGAATCAGCCCCAGCATTTT
TRBV27	.	few	TRBJ1-4	CASSPSSGGDEKLFF	TGTGCCAGCAGTCCATCGTCGGGGGGGGATGAAAAACTGTTTTTT
TRBV25-1	TRBD1	many	TRBJ2-3	CASSAVPGQGDDTQYF	TGTGCCAGCAGTGCCGTTCCGGGACAGGGTGACGATACGCAGTATTTT
TRBV13	.	.	TRBJ1-2	CASSPLPELHYGYTF	TGTGCCAGCAGTCCCCTGCCGGAGCTCCACTATGGCTACACCTTC
TRBV3-1	.	.	TRBJ2-5	CAGSQDEDLIQETQYF	TGTGCCGGCAGCCAAGATGAGGATCTAATTCAAGAGACCCAGTACTTC
TRBV29-1	.	many	TRBJ1-2	CSVEGLGSYGYTF	TGCAGCGTTGAAGGTCTTGGAAGCTATGGCTACACCTTC
TRBV2	.	.	TRBJ2-2	CASSEPPTGELFF	TGTGCCAGCAGTGAACCACCAACCGGGGAGCTGTTTTTT
TRBV27	.	.	TRBJ2-5	CASSFPGLAKETQYF	TGTGCCAGCAGTTTCCCCGGGCTAGCGAAAGAGACCCAGTACTTC